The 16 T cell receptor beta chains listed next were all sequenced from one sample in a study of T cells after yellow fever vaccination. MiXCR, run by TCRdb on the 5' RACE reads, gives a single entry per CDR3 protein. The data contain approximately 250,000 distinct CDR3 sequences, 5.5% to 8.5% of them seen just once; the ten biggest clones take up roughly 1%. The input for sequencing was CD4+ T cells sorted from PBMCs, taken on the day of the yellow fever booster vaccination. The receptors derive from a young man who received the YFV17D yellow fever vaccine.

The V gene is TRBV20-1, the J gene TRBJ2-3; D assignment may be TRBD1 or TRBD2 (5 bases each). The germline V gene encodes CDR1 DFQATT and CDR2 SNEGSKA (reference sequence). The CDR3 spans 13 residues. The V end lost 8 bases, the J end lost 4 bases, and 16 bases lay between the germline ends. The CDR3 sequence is CSHLGPIPDTQYF. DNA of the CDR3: TGCAGTCACCTGGGACCCATCCCAGATACGCAGTATTTT.

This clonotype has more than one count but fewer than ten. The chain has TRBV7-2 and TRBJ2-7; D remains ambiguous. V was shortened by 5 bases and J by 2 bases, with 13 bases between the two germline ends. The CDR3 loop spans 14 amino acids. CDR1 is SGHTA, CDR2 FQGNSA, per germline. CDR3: CASSTDTSTYEQYF. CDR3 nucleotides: TGTGCCAGCAGCACCGACACCTCCACCTACGAGCAGTACTTC. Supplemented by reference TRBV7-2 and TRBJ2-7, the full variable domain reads GAGVSQSPSNKVTEKGKDVELRCDPISGHTALYWYRQSLGQGLEFLIYFQGNSAPDKSGLPSDRFSAERTGGSVSTLTIQRTQQEDSAVYLCASSTDTSTYEQYFGPGTRLTVT.

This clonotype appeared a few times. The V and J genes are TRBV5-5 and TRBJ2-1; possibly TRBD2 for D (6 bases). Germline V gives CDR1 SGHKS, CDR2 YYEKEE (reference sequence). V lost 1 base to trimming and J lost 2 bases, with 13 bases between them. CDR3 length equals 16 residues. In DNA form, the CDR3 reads TGTGCCAGCAGCTTGTCACTAGCCGTCGCCTACAATGAGCAGTTCTTC. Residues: CASSLSLAVAYNEQFF. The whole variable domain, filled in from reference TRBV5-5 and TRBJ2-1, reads DAGVTQSPTHLIKTRGQQVTLRCSPISGHKSVSWYQQVLGQGPQFIFQYYEKEERGRGNFPDRFSARQFPNYSSELNVNALLLGDSALYLCASSLSLAVAYNEQFFGPGTRLTVL.

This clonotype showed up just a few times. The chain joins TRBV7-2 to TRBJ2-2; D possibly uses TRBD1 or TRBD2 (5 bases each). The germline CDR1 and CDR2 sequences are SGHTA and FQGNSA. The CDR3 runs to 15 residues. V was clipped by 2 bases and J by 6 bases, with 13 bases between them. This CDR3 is CASSLNGARAGELFF. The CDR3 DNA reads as TGTGCCAGCAGCTTAAACGGGGCTCGGGCCGGGGAGCTGTTTTTT.

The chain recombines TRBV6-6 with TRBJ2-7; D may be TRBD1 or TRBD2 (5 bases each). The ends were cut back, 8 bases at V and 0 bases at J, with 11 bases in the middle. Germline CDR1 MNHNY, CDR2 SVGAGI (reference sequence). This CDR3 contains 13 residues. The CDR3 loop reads CASRDGPSYEQYF. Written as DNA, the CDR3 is TGTGCCAGCCGGGACGGTCCCTCCTACGAGCAGTACTTC.

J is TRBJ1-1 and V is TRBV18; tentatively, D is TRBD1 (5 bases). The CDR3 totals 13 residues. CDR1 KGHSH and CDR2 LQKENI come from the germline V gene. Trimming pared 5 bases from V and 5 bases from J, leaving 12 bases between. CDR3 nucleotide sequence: TGTGCCAGCTCATCTACGGGGGATACTGAAGCTTTCTTT. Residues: CASSSTGDTEAFF.

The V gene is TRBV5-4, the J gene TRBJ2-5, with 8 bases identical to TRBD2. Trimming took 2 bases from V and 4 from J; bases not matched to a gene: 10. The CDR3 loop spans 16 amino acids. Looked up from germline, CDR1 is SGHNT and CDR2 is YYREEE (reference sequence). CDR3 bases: TGTGCCAGCAGCTTCCCAGCGGGAGAAGGGCTAGAGACCCAGTACTTC. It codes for CASSFPAGEGLETQYF.

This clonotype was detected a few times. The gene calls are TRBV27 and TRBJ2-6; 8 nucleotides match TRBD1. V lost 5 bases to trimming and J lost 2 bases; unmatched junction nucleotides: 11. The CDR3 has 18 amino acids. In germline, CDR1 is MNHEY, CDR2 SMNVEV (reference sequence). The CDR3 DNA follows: TGTGCCAGCAGTCCGTCATGGACAGGGATCCCTGGGGCCAACGTCCTGACTTTC. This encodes CASSPSWTGIPGANVLTF.

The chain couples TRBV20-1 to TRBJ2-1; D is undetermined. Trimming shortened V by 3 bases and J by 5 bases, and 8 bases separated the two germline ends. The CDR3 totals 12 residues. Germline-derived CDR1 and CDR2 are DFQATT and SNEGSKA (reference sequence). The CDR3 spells CSASRTDNEQFF. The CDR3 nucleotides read TGCAGTGCTAGTCGTACCGACAATGAGCAGTTCTTC.

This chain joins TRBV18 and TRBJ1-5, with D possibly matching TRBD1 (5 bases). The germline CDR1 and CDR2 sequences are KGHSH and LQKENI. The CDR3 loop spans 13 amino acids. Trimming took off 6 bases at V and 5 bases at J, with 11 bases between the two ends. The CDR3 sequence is CASSPGTDQPQHF. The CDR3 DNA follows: TGTGCCAGCTCCCCCGGGACGGATCAGCCCCAGCATTTT.

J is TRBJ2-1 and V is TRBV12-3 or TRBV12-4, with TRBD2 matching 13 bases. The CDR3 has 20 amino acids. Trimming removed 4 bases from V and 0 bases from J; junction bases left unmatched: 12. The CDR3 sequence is CASSSHTGTSGTSSYNEQFF. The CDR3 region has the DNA TGTGCCAGCAGTTCTCATACCGGGACTAGCGGGACGAGCTCCTACAATGAGCAGTTCTTC.

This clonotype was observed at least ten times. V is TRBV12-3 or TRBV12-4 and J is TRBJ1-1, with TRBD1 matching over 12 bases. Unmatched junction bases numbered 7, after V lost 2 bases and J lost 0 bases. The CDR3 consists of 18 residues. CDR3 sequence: CASSLRGTGGGMNTEAFF. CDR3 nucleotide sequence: TGTGCCAGCAGTTTACGGGGGACAGGGGGCGGAATGAACACTGAAGCTTTCTTT.

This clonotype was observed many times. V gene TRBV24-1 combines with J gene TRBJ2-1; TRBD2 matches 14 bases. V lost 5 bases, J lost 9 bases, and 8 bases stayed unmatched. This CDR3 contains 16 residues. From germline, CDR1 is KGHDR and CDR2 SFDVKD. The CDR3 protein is CATSARGLAGVFEQFF. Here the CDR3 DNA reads TGTGCCACCAGTGCAAGGGGACTAGCGGGAGTGTTTGAGCAGTTCTTC.

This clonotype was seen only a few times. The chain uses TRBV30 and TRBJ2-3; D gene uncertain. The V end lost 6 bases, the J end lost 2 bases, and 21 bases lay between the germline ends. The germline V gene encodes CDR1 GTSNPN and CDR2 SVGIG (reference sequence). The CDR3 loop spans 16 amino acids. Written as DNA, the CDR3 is TGTGCCTGTACGAAGACAAGCCGAGTTTACACAGATACGCAGTATTTT. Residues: CACTKTSRVYTDTQYF.

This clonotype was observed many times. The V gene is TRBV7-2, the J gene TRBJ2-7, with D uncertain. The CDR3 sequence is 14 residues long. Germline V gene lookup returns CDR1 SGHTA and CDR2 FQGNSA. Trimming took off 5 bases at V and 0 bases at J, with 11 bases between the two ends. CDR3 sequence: CASSLPHSSYEQYF. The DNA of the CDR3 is TGTGCCAGCAGCCTACCTCATAGCTCCTACGAGCAGTACTTC.

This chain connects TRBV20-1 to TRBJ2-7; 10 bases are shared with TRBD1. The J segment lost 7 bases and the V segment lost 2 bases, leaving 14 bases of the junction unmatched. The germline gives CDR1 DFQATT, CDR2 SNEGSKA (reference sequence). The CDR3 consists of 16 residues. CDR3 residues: CSARTRDRGDHWEQYF. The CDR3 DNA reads TGCAGTGCTAGAACCCGGGACAGGGGTGACCATTGGGAGCAGTACTTC.